This T cell receptor (beta chain) was sequenced during a study of T cell changes during pregnancy in multiple sclerosis. Only in-frame clones appear in the TCRdb table, and some are missing; sequencing was by immunoSEQ multiplex PCR. The profile shows about 120,000 clones, over 85% of them singletons. This sequence was found in a female donor with multiple sclerosis, enrolled in a pregnancy study. The sequencing here drew on peripheral blood, taken before pregnancy.

CDR3 nucleotides: TGTGCCAGTAGTCTCACCGGGTCTTCCTACGAGCAGTACTTC. This translates into CASSLTGSSYEQYF. V gene TRBV19 combines with J gene TRBJ2-7; no reliable D call. CDR3 size: 14 residues. Trimming removed 5 bases at V and 1 base at J, with 12 bases between. Germline CDR1 LNHDA, CDR2 SQIVND (reference sequence).